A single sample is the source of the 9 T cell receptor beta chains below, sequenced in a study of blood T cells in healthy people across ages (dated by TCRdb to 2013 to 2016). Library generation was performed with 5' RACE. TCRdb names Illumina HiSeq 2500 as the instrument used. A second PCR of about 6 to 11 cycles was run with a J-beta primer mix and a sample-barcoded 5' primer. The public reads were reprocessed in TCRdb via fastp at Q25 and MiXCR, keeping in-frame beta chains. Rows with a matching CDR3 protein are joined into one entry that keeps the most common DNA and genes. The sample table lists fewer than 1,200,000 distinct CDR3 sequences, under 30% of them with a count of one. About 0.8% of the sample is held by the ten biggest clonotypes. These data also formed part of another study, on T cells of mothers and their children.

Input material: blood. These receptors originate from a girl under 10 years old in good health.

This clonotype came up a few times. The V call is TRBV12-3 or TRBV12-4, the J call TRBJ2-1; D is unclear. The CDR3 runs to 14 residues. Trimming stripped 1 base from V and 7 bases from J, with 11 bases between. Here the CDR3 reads CASSLDSGANEQFF. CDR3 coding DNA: TGTGCCAGCAGTTTAGATTCAGGAGCGAATGAGCAGTTCTTC.

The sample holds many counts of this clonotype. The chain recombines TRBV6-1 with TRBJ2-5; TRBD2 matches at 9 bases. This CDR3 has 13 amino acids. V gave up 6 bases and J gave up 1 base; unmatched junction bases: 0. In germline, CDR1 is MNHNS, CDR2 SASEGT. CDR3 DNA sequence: TGTGCCAGCAGGACTAGCGGCCAAGAGACCCAGTACTTC. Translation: CASRTSGQETQYF.

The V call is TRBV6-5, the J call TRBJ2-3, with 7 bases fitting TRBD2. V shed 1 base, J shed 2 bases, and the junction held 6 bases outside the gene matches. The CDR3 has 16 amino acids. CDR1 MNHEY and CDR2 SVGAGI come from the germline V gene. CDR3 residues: CASSYFPSGHTDTQYF. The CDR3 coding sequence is TGTGCCAGCAGTTACTTTCCTAGCGGTCACACAGATACGCAGTATTTT.

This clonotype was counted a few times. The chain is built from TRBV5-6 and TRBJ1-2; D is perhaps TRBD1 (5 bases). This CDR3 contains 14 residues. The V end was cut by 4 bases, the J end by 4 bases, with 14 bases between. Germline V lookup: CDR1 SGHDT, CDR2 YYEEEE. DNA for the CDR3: TGTGCCAGCAGCGCCGGGGGGAGCTTCTATGGCTACACCTTC. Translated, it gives CASSAGGSFYGYTF.

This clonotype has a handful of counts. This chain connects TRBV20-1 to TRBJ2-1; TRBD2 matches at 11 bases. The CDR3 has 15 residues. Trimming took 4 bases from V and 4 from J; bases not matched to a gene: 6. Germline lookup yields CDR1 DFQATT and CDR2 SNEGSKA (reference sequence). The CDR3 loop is CSAIPGTSGYNEQFF. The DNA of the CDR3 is TGCAGTGCTATACCCGGGACTAGCGGTTACAATGAGCAGTTCTTC.

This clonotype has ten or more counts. The DNA of the CDR3 is TGTGCCAGCAGTTACTCGCAGGGGCTTGGAAACACCATATATTTT. Its translation is CASSYSQGLGNTIYF. The chain joins TRBV6-5 to TRBJ1-3; D perhaps matches TRBD1 (6 bases). Germline V gene data show CDR1 as MNHEY and CDR2 as SVGAGI. V was cut by 0 bases and J by 3 bases, with 9 bases left in between. The CDR3 extends over 15 amino acids.

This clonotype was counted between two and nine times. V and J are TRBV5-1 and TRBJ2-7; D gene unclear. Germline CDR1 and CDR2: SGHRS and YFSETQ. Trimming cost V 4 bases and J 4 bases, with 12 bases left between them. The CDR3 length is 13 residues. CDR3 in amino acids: CASSPQIQYEQYF. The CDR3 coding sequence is TGCGCCAGCAGCCCCCAAATCCAGTACGAGCAGTACTTC.

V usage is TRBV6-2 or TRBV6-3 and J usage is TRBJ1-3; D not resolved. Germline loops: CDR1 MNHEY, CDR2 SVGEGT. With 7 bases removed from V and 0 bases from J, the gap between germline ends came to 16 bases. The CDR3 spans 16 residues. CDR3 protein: CASNSGSATSGNTIYF. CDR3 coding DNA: TGTGCCAGCAATTCAGGCTCAGCTACCTCTGGAAACACCATATATTTT.

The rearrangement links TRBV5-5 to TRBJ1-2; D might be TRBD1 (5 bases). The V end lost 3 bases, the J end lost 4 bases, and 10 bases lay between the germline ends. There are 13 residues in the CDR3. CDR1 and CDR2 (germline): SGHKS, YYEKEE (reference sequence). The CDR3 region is CASSSRATYGYTF. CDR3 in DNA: TGTGCCAGCAGCTCCAGGGCTACCTATGGCTACACCTTC.